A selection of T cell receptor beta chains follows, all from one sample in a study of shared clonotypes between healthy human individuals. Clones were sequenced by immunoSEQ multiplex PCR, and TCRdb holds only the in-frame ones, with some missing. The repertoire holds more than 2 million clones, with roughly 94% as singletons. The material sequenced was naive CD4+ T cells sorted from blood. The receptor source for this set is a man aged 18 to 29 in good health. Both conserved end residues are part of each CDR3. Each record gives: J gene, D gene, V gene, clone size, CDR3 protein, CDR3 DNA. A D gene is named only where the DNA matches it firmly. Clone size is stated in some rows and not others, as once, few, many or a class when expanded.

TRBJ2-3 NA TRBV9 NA CASSSMQGDTQYF TGTGCCAGCAGCTCGATGCAGGGAGATACGCAGTATTTT
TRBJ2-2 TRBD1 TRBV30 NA CAWSVGQGANGGELFF TGTGCCTGGAGTGTTGGACAGGGGGCCAATGGCGGGGAGCTGTTTTTT
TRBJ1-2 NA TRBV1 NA CTSSQSITGPAGYTF TGCACCAGCAGCCAATCCATCACAGGCCCCGCGGGCTACACCTTC
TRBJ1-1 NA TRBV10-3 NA CAISGQENTEAFF TGTGCCATCAGTGGGCAGGAGAACACTGAAGCTTTCTTT
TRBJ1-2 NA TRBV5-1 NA CASSLVPANYGYTF TGCGCCAGCAGCTTGGTTCCGGCTAACTATGGCTACACCTTC
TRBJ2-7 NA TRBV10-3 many CAASGPPGYEQYF TGTGCCGCCTCGGGACCGCCTGGCTACGAGCAGTACTTC
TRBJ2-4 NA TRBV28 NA CAVRPAAGAKNIQYF TGTGCCGTCCGCCCAGCGGCCGGAGCCAAAAACATTCAGTACTTC
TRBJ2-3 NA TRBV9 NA CASSVADSSTDTQYF TGTGCCAGCAGCGTAGCGGATTCTAGCACAGATACGCAGTATTTT
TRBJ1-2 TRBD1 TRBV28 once CASRTGPIYGYTF TGTGCCAGCCGGACAGGGCCCATTTATGGCTACACCTTC
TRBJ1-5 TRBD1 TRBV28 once CASSSNPGQGNQPQHF TGTGCCAGCAGTTCTAATCCGGGACAGGGCAATCAGCCCCAGCATTTT
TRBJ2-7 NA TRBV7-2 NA CASRPLPGDGRYEQYF TGTGCCAGCAGGCCACTCCCCGGGGACGGACGCTACGAGCAGTACTTC
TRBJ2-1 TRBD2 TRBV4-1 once CASSQDGLAGHEQFF TGCGCCAGCAGCCAAGATGGGCTAGCGGGCCATGAGCAGTTCTTC
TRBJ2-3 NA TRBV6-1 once CASSESGRASTDTQYF TGTGCCAGCAGTGAATCTGGCAGGGCGAGTACAGATACGCAGTATTTT
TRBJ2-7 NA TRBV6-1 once CASSQIGLEGDEQYF TGTGCCAGCAGCCAAATCGGACTCGAGGGCGACGAGCAGTACTTC
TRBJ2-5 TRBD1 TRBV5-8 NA CASSPGTGFEETQYF TGTGCCAGCAGCCCCGGGACAGGATTCGAAGAGACCCAGTACTTC
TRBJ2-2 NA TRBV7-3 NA CASSFPSGHRLGGELFF TGTGCCAGCAGCTTCCCATCGGGACATCGGTTGGGCGGGGAGCTGTTTTTT
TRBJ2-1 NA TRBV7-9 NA CASSLVFVGGNNEQFF TGTGCCAGCAGCTTAGTATTCGTTGGGGGAAACAATGAGCAGTTCTTC